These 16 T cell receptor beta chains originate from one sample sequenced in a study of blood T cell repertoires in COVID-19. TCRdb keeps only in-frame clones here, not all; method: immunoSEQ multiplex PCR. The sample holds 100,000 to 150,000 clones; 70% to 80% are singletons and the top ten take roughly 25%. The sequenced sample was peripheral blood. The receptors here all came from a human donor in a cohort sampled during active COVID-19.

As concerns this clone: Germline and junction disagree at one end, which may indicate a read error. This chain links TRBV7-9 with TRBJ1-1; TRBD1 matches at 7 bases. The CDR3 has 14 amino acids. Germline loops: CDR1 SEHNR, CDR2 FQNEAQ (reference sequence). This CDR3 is CASTLGQVAFEAFF. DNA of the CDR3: TGTGCCAGCACCTTAGGACAGGTAGCCTTTGAAGCTTTCTTT.

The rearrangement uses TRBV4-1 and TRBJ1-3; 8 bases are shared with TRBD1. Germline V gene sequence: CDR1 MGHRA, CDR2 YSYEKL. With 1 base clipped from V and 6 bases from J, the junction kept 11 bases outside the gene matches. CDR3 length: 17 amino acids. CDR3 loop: CASSQGLGTGALNTIYF. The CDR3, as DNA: TGCGCCAGCAGCCAAGGGCTCGGGACAGGTGCCTTAAACACCATATATTTT.

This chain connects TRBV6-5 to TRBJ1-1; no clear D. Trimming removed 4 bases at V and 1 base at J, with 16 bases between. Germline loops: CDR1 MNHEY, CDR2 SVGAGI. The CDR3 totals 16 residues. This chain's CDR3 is CASSSTGRAGNTEAFF. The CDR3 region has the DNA TGTGCCAGCAGTTCCACGGGGAGGGCGGGGAACACTGAAGCTTTCTTT.

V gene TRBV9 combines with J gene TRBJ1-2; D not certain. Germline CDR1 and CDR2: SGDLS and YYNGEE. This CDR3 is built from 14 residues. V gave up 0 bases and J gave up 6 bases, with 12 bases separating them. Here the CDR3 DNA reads TGTGCCAGCAGCGTAGGGTTGGCGGCGGATGGCTACACCTTC. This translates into CASSVGLAADGYTF. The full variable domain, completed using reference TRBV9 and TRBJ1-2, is DSGVTQTPKHLITATGQRVTLRCSPRSGDLSVYWYQQSLDQGLQFLIQYYNGEERAKGNILERFSAQQFPDLHSELNLSSLELGDSALYFCASSVGLAADGYTFGSGTRLTVV.

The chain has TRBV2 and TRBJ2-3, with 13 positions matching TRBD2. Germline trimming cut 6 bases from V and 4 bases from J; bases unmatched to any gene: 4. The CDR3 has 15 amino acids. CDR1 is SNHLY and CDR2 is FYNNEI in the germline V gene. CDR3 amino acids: CASRLAGGPADTQYF. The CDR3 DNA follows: TGTGCCAGCAGACTAGCGGGGGGGCCCGCAGATACGCAGTATTTT.

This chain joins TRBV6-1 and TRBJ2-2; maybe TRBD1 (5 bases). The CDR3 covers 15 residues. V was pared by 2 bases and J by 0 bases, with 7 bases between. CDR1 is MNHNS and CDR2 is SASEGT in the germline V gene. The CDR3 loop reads CASSETRANTGELFF. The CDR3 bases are TGTGCCAGCAGTGAAACCAGGGCGAACACCGGGGAGCTGTTTTTT.

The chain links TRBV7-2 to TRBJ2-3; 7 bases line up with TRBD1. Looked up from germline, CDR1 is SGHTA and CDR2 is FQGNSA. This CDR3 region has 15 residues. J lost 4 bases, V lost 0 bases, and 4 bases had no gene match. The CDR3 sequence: CASSLAPQGADTQYF. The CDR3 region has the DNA TGTGCCAGCAGCTTAGCTCCTCAGGGGGCAGATACGCAGTATTTT.

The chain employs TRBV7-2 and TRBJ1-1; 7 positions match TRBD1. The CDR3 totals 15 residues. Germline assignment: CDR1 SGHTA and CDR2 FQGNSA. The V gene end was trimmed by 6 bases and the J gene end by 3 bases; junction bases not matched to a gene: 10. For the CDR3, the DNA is TGTGCCAGCAGGGGCCAAGTCGACAGGGACACTGAAGCTTTCTTT. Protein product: CASRGQVDRDTEAFF. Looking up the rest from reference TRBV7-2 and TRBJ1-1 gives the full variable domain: GAGVSQSPSNKVTEKGKDVELRCDPISGHTALYWYRQSLGQGLEFLIYFQGNSAPDKSGLPSDRFSAERTGGSVSTLTIQRTQQEDSAVYLCASRGQVDRDTEAFFGQGTRLTVV.

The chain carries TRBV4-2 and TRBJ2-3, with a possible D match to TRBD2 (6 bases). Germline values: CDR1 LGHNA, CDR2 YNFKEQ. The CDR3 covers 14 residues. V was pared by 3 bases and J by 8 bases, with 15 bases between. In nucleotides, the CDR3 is TGTGCCAGCAGCCAGGGGGACTCCGGAGGTACGCAGTATTTT. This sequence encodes CASSQGDSGGTQYF.

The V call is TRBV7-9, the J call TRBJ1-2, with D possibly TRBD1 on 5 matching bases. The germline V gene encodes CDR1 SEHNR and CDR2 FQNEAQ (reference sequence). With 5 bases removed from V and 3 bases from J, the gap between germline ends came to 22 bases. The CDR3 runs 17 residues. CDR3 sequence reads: CASSTQGITPVDYGYTF. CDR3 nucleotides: TGTGCCAGCAGCACCCAGGGAATAACCCCGGTGGACTATGGCTACACCTTC.

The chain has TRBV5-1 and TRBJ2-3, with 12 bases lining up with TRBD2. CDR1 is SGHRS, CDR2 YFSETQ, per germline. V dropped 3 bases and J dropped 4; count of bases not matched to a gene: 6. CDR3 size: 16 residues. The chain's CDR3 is CASSSLAGGGSDTQYF. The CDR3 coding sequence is TGCGCCAGCAGCTCCCTAGCGGGGGGGGGTTCAGATACGCAGTATTTT.

In DNA form, the CDR3 reads TGCGCCAGCAGCCAAGACTCTAGCGGGGGCTACGAGCAGTACTTC. Its protein product is CASSQDSSGGYEQYF. This chain uses TRBV4-3 with TRBJ2-7; 10 nucleotides match TRBD2. Trimming cost V 0 bases and J 3 bases; bases outside gene matches: 2. CDR3 length: 15 amino acids. Germline CDR1 reads LGHNA; CDR2 reads YSLEER.

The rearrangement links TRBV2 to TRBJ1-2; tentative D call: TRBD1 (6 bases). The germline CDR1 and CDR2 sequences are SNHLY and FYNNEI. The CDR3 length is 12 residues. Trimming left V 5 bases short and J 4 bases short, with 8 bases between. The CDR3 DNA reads TGTGCCAGCAGTTCACAGGGCTATGGCTACACCTTC. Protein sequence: CASSSQGYGYTF.

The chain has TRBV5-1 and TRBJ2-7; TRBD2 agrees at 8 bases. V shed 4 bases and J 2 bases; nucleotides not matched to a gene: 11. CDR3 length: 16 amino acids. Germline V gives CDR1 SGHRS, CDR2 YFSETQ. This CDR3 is CASSATGAGGTYEQYF. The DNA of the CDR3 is TGCGCCAGCAGCGCTACGGGGGCGGGAGGTACCTACGAGCAGTACTTC.

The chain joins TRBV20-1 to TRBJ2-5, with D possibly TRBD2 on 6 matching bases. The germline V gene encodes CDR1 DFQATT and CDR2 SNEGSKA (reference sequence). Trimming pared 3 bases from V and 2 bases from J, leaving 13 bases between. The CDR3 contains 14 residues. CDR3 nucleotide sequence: TGCAGTGCTAGTCCCCCGGGAGTACAAGAGACCCAGTACTTC. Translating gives CSASPPGVQETQYF.

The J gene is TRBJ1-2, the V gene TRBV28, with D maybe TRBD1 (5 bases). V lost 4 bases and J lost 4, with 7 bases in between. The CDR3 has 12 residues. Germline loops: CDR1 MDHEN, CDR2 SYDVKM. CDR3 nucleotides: TGTGCCAGCAGTTCAGGGTTCTATGGCTACACCTTC. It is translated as CASSSGFYGYTF.